This T cell receptor beta chain is drawn from a study of PD-1 blockade in mismatch repair-deficient tumors. Study information: All were previously treated, progressing patients with approximately 11 mismatch repair-deficient cancer types.

Whole-study findings and limits: After pembrolizumab, tumor-resident clones rose rapidly, then generally contracted before radiologic responses.

All patients were mismatch repair deficient, assessed by either PCR or immunohistochemistry. TCRs were sequenced from a few patients responding to pembrolizumab. Sequenced by immunoSEQ multiplex PCR; TCRdb stores in-frame clones only, minus some. The data show tens of thousands of clones, over 75% seen once. About this clone itself: Its antigen is still unknown.

Looked up from germline, CDR1 is SGHAT and CDR2 is FQDESV (reference sequence). V gave up 1 base and J gave up 3 bases; unmatched junction bases: 5. The CDR3 has 15 amino acids. This chain connects TRBV11-1 to TRBJ2-5, with 7 positions matching TRBD1. The sample consisted of peripheral blood, taken approximately 18 weeks after starting pembrolizumab. This receptor was identified in an adult with mismatch repair-deficient cancer. The CDR3, as DNA: TGTGCCAGCAGCTTAGAACAGGGGCCAAAAGAGACCCAGTACTTC. Residues: CASSLEQGPKETQYF.